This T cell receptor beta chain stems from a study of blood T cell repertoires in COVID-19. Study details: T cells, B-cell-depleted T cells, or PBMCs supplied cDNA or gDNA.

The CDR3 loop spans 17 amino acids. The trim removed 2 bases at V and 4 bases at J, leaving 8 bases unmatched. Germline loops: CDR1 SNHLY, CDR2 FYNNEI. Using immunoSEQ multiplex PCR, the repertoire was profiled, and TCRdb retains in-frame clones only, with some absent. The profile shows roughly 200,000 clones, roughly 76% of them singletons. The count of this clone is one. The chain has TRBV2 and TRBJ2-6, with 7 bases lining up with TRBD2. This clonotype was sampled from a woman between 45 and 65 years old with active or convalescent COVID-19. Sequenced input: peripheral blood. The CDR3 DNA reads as TGTGCCAGCAGTGAAAGGGCTAGCGGTGCGGGGGCCAACGTCCTGACTTTC. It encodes CASSERASGAGANVLTF.